Described below is a single TCR beta chain sequence and its context. Its matching antigen is unknown. These data belong to a study of tumor-infiltrating lymphocytes in primary liver carcinoma. About the study: The study enrolled male and female patients aged 30 to 69 years. Each of the samples returned roughly 3.65 to 7.5 million productive TCRbeta reads (a yield similar across tissue types).

Both blood RNA, taken from unsorted whole blood, and germline DNA were extracted. Peripheral blood, approximately 4 milliliters, was collected prior to surgery. The input was approximately 500 ng total RNA; TCR beta cDNA was made from it with a constant-region primer. Researchers made the TCR beta libraries by running three nested multiplex PCR rounds with slightly modified ARM-PCR. Use of TRBV1-TRBV30 forward primers with a C-beta reverse primer characterized the first two PCR rounds, which lasted nine to eleven cycles each. TCRdb re-called the multiplex PCR reads through MiXCR, storing one row per CDR3 protein. The sample lists 150,000 to 200,000 distinct CDR3 sequences; about 65% were seen once. Study results and limitations: Tumor top-250-clone fraction significantly exceeded that of blood (p = 0.039).

Trimming removed 7 bases from V and 0 bases from J; junction bases left unmatched: 15. This CDR3 has 18 amino acids. Germline-derived CDR1 and CDR2 are MDHEN and SYDVKM. Sequencing input: peripheral blood. This clonotype was obtained from a woman aged 55 to 70 with primary liver carcinoma and hepatitis B virus infection. The chain has TRBV28 and TRBJ2-3, with 8 bases fitting TRBD2. DNA of the CDR3: TGTGCCAGCATCCGGGGGGGATCGCTTTACAGTAGCACAGATACGCAGTATTTT. It is translated as CASIRGGSLYSSTDTQYF.